A few counts support the clone carrying this TCR beta chain. The target antigen is unknown. The CDR3 sequence is 16 residues long. Trimming shortened V by 0 bases and J by 1 base, and 12 bases separated the two germline ends. Per germline, CDR1 SGHDT and CDR2 YYEEEE. The data are from a study of T cells in Graves' hyperthyroidism and ophthalmopathy. Study summary: Peripheral blood was taken when the disease was first diagnosed, before any treatment began. Overall study results and limits: Model predictions of ophthalmopathy came a median around 6.5 months before onset. By a 13 V-J model, ophthalmopathy was set apart from stable hyperthyroidism.

Researchers amplified the TCR beta CDR3 regions from RNA transcripts. Primed by the HTBI set, a first-round RT-PCR was run on the TCR CDR3. One entry per CDR3 protein results from TCRdb running MiXCR on the multiplex PCR reads. The sample shows roughly 530,000 distinct CDR3 sequences, about 15% of them seen only once. Fresh 10 ml peripheral blood yielded PBMCs. The TCR originated in a young woman with Graves' ophthalmopathy. Sequenced sample: blood. The chain links TRBV5-6 to TRBJ2-3; D is tentatively TRBD1 or TRBD2 (5 bases each). The CDR3 is CASSLVGEPGTDTQYF. CDR3 sequence (DNA): TGTGCCAGCAGCTTGGTAGGGGAGCCGGGCACAGATACGCAGTATTTT.